The 28 T cell receptor beta chains reported below all come from one sample, sequenced in a study of spatial heterogeneity in lung cancer. The time point was: sample taken at primary tumor resection. TCRdb ran MiXCR on the 5' RACE reads and lists one entry per CDR3 protein. The table shows about 800 distinct CDR3 sequences, with 20% to 30% occurring only once. The starting material was normal lung tissue next to the tumor, obtained at surgery. All receptors come from a male donor with early-stage non-small cell lung cancer.

This clonotype is large in the sample. For a library built for alpha chains, this beta chain is a stray read; little rests on its size. The rearrangement links TRBV29-1 to TRBJ2-1, with D perhaps matching TRBD2 (6 bases). The V end was cut by 3 bases, the J end by 5 bases, with 14 bases between. This CDR3 has 14 residues. Germline CDR1 is SQVTM and CDR2 is ANQGSEA. CDR3 residues: CSVERPGVDNEQFF. The DNA for the CDR3 is TGCAGCGTTGAGCGTCCGGGGGTCGACAATGAGCAGTTCTTC.

This clonotype ranks as large. With the library built for alpha chains, this beta chain is off target and its frequency is not meaningful. The chain links TRBV11-3 to TRBJ2-3; D is unresolved. Trimming removed 1 base from V and 3 bases from J, with 5 bases in between. The germline gives CDR1 SGHNT, CDR2 YENEEA. The CDR3 extends over 13 amino acids. CDR3 region: CASSLVTTDTQYF. The CDR3 region has the DNA TGTGCCAGCAGCTTAGTGACTACAGATACGCAGTATTTT.

Concerning this clonotype itself: For a library built for alpha chains, this beta chain is a stray read; little rests on its size. The chain uses TRBV6-5 and TRBJ2-5; TRBD1 is a possible D gene (5 bases). Germline assignment: CDR1 MNHEY and CDR2 SVGAGI. Trimming stripped 6 bases from V and 7 bases from J, with 18 bases between. The CDR3 consists of 14 residues. The CDR3 sequence: CASRSGRANRTQYF. CDR3 in DNA: TGTGCCAGCAGGTCGGGCAGGGCAAATCGGACCCAGTACTTC.

In regard to this clonotype: Since it is a stray read in a library aimed at alpha chains, this beta chain has a size that is not meaningful. This chain links TRBV5-4 with TRBJ2-2; D might be TRBD1 or TRBD2, each matching 5 bases. From germline, CDR1 is SGHNT and CDR2 YYREEE (reference sequence). The CDR3 is made up of 15 amino acids. V lost 4 bases to trimming and J lost 3 bases, with 13 bases between them. The CDR3 DNA is TGTGCCAGCAGCCCGCCGGGACGGTACACCGGGGAGCTGTTTTTT. As protein: CASSPPGRYTGELFF. Supplemented by reference TRBV5-4 and TRBJ2-2, the full variable domain reads ETGVTQSPTHLIKTRGQQVTLRCSSQSGHNTVSWYQQALGQGPQFIFQYYREEENGRGNFPPRFSGLQFPNYSSELNVNALELDDSALYLCASSPPGRYTGELFFGEGSRLTVL.

As concerns this clonotype: Within a library made for alpha chains, this beta chain is off target, and its count is uninformative. V gene TRBV6-5 combines with J gene TRBJ1-4; TRBD1 is a possible D gene (5 bases). Germline V gene data show CDR1 as MNHEY and CDR2 as SVGAGI. The CDR3 length is 15 residues. Between the trimmed V and J ends, which lost 2 bases and 3 bases, there was a span of 10 bases. The CDR3 here is CASSYRGMPNEKLFF. The CDR3 region has the DNA TGTGCCAGCAGTTACAGGGGTATGCCTAATGAAAAACTGTTTTTT.

In regard to this clonotype: Since a much larger clone is just one base distant, this may be a read error. The size of this beta chain means little, since it is a stray read in a library made for alpha chains. This sequence joins TRBV9 and TRBJ2-7; D is perhaps TRBD1 or TRBD2 (5 bases each). This CDR3 has 12 amino acids. The V end was cut by 4 bases, the J end by 3 bases, with 8 bases between. Germline V lookup: CDR1 SGDLS, CDR2 YYNGEE. The CDR3 DNA follows: TGTGCCAGCAGCAGGGACGGCTACGAGCAGTACTTC. It codes for CASSRDGYEQYF.

By its share, this clonotype is medium-sized. This beta chain turned up in a library designed for alpha chains; as an off-target read, its abundance says little. This chain connects TRBV5-1 to TRBJ2-5, with 8 bases aligning to TRBD1. CDR3 length: 14 amino acids. Germline V lookup: CDR1 SGHRS, CDR2 YFSETQ. V dropped 3 bases and J dropped 5; count of bases not matched to a gene: 6. CDR3 in DNA: TGCGCCAGCAGCTCACAGGGGGAATCGGAGACCCAGTACTTC. Translating it yields CASSSQGESETQYF.

By share of the sample, this clonotype is large. The library was built for alpha chains, so this beta chain is an off-target read and its size means little. The V call is TRBV6-2 or TRBV6-3, the J call TRBJ1-1; D uncertain. Germline V gene lookup returns CDR1 MNHEY and CDR2 SVGEGT. The CDR3 runs to 11 residues. V was cut by 8 bases and J by 4 bases, with 8 bases left in between. Here the CDR3 reads CASGMGTEAFF. The DNA of the CDR3 is TGTGCCAGCGGGATGGGCACTGAAGCTTTCTTT.

This clonotype is labeled medium-sized. For a library built for alpha chains, this beta chain is a stray read; little rests on its size. The chain uses TRBV18 and TRBJ1-3, with D tentatively TRBD1 (5 bases). The CDR3 is 14 amino acids. Germline CDR1 is KGHSH and CDR2 is LQKENI. The germline V and J ends were trimmed by 6 bases and 1 base, with 10 bases remaining between them. The CDR3: CASSARESGNTIYF. The CDR3 DNA is TGTGCCAGCTCGGCCAGGGAATCTGGAAACACCATATATTTT.

This clonotype qualifies as large (0.1 to 1%). The size of this beta chain means little, since it is a stray read in a library made for alpha chains. The chain employs TRBV27 and TRBJ2-5; D unresolved. Trimming removed 2 bases from V and 2 bases from J, with 15 bases in between. Germline V CDR1 and CDR2: MNHEY, SMNVEV (reference sequence). The CDR3 loop spans 16 amino acids. CDR3 bases: TGTGCCAGCAGTTTAGTCCCCAGGCCTGAGCAAGAGACCCAGTACTTC. Its translation: CASSLVPRPEQETQYF.

Details on this clonotype: This beta chain turned up in a library designed for alpha chains; as an off-target read, its abundance says little. V is TRBV15 and J is TRBJ1-5; 7 nucleotides agree with TRBD1. CDR1 and CDR2 (germline): LNHNV, YYDKDF (reference sequence). V shed 6 bases and J 4 bases; nucleotides not matched to a gene: 6. This CDR3 is 14 amino acids long. As DNA, the CDR3 is TGTGCCACCAGTAGGGACAGAAGAAATCAGCCCCAGCATTTT. This sequence encodes CATSRDRRNQPQHF.

This clonotype is classed as medium-sized. This beta chain is a stray sequence in a library constructed for alpha chains; its clone size is not meaningful. This chain joins TRBV20-1 and TRBJ2-6; D is unresolved. V gave up 8 bases and J gave up 0 bases, with 5 bases separating them. Germline CDR1 is DFQATT and CDR2 is SNEGSKA (reference sequence). The CDR3 covers 12 residues. The CDR3 DNA reads TGCAGTTCTTACTCTGGGGCCAACGTCCTGACTTTC. Translating gives CSSYSGANVLTF.

In regard to this clonotype: This beta chain is an unintended read in a library built for alpha chains; its size means little. The J gene is TRBJ2-6, the V gene TRBV12-3 or TRBV12-4; maybe TRBD1 (6 bases). This CDR3 has 17 residues. V was trimmed by 7 bases and J by 0 bases, leaving 16 bases between them. DNA of the CDR3: TGTGCCAGCACAGCGTCAGGGGCACTCTCTGGGGCCAACGTCCTGACTTTC. Encoded protein: CASTASGALSGANVLTF.

In the case of this clonotype: This beta chain is a stray read from a library made for alpha chains; its abundance is not meaningful. The chain uses TRBV28 and TRBJ2-7; D gene ambiguous. The CDR3 runs to 10 residues. The germline V gene encodes CDR1 MDHEN and CDR2 SYDVKM. V lost 3 bases and J 5 bases, leaving 2 bases between the germline ends. CDR3 in DNA: TGTGCCAGCAGTTTCCACGAGCAGTACTTC. Translating it yields CASSFHEQYF.

In this sample, this clonotype is large. This beta chain is off target for a library built for alpha chains, so its abundance means little. This chain joins TRBV15 and TRBJ2-5; TRBD1 matches at 9 bases. Trimming removed 1 base from V and 5 bases from J; junction bases left unmatched: 8. The CDR3 extends over 16 amino acids. Germline assignment: CDR1 LNHNV and CDR2 YYDKDF (reference sequence). The CDR3 DNA reads as TGTGCCACCAGCAGAGGTCCCGGGACAGGGTACGAGACCCAGTACTTC. Its protein product is CATSRGPGTGYETQYF.

By proportion, this clonotype is medium-sized (0.01 to 0.1%). Found in a library prepared for alpha chains, this beta chain is an off-target read, and its abundance has little meaning. As DNA, the CDR3 is TGCAGCGTTGATGAGTTAGGCACCGGGGAGCTGTTTTTT. The encoded protein is CSVDELGTGELFF. The chain links TRBV29-1 to TRBJ2-2; D remains unclear. Trimming pared 3 bases from V and 4 bases from J, leaving 9 bases between. The CDR3 is 13 residues long. Per germline, CDR1 SQVTM and CDR2 ANQGSEA.

In regard to this clonotype: With the library built for alpha chains, this beta chain is off target and its frequency is not meaningful. The chain couples TRBV6-5 to TRBJ1-2, with D possibly being TRBD1 (6 bases). The V gene's germline CDR1 is MNHEY and CDR2 SVGAGI. The germline V and J ends were trimmed by 1 base and 4 bases, with 10 bases remaining between them. This CDR3 has 14 residues. CDR3 region: CASSYYRESYGYTF. The DNA of the CDR3 is TGTGCCAGCAGTTACTACAGGGAATCCTATGGCTACACCTTC.

Regarding this clonotype: This beta chain was picked up by a library intended for alpha chains and is off target, so its count carries little meaning. V gene TRBV29-1 combines with J gene TRBJ2-1, with 8 bases aligning to TRBD1. V was pared by 3 bases and J by 7 bases, with 14 bases of the junction left unmatched. CDR3 length: 16 residues. Germline V gene sequence: CDR1 SQVTM, CDR2 ANQGSEA. DNA of the CDR3: TGCAGCGTTGATTATCTCCCGGACAGGGAGGAGAATGAGCAGTTCTTC. Protein sequence: CSVDYLPDREENEQFF.

Only a few counts were recorded for this clonotype. Little can be read into the size of this beta chain, an off-target read in a library designed for alpha chains. The V gene is TRBV7-6, the J gene TRBJ1-3; TRBD1 is a possible D gene (6 bases). The CDR3 sequence is 14 residues long. The germline V gene has CDR1 SGHVS and CDR2 FNYEAQ. Deletions cut 6 bases from V and 4 bases from J, with 13 bases between. The CDR3 DNA is TGTGCCAGCAGGGGGGCAGGGGCAGGAAACACCATATATTTT. This encodes CASRGAGAGNTIYF. The variable domain in full, with the rest retrieved from reference TRBV7-6 and TRBJ1-3, is GAGVSQSPRYKVTKRGQDVALRCDPISGHVSLYWYRQALGQGPEFLTYFNYEAQQDKSGLPNDRFSAERPEGSISTLTIQRTEQRDSAMYRCASRGAGAGNTIYFGEGSWLTVV.

This clonotype is deemed medium-sized. This beta chain is a stray read from a library made for alpha chains; its abundance is not meaningful. The chain carries TRBV6-2 or TRBV6-3 and TRBJ2-5; D is unresolved. The CDR3 totals 14 residues. Germline V CDR1 and CDR2: MNHEY, SVGEGT. Trimming stripped 5 bases from V and 2 bases from J, with 12 bases between. Written as DNA, the CDR3 is TGTGCCAGCAGTCCAACAGCAAATCAAGAGACCCAGTACTTC. Protein product: CASSPTANQETQYF.

By share, this clonotype ranks as medium-sized (0.01 to 0.1%). With the library built for alpha chains, this beta chain is off target and its frequency is not meaningful. V gene TRBV7-2 combines with J gene TRBJ1-5; 11 positions agree with TRBD1. Germline loops: CDR1 SGHTA, CDR2 FQGNSA. Trimming cost V 5 bases and J 3 bases; bases outside gene matches: 3. The CDR3 has 15 residues. For the CDR3, the DNA is TGTGCCAGCAGCCCGGGACAGGGGGACAATCAGCCCCAGCATTTT. As protein: CASSPGQGDNQPQHF.

This clonotype rates as medium-sized. A library made for alpha chains picked up this beta chain off target, so its size means little. V usage is TRBV5-4 and J usage is TRBJ1-1; 8 bases fit TRBD1. CDR1 is SGHNT and CDR2 is YYREEE in the germline V gene (reference sequence). This CDR3 has 14 residues. With V trimmed by 4 bases and J by 1 base, 3 bases remained unmatched. The CDR3 DNA reads TGTGCCAGCAGCCTGGGACAGGCGAACACTGAAGCTTTCTTT. It encodes CASSLGQANTEAFF.

Points on this clonotype: The library was prepared for alpha chains; this beta chain is a stray read, so its frequency means little. The J gene is TRBJ1-2, the V gene TRBV6-5; 8 positions agree with TRBD1. Germline CDR1 and CDR2: MNHEY and SVGAGI. The CDR3 length is 14 residues. V was clipped by 8 bases and J by 0 bases; unmatched bases: 5. CDR3 coding DNA: TGTGCCAGCGCTGGGACAGGAGCTAACTATGGCTACACCTTC. Its protein is CASAGTGANYGYTF.

Relative to its sample, this clonotype is medium-sized. With the library built for alpha chains, this beta chain is off target and its frequency is not meaningful. The chain couples TRBV7-8 to TRBJ1-2; the D is unclear. The V gene lost 5 bases and the J gene lost 3 bases, with 19 bases spanning the gap. The CDR3 consists of 16 residues. Germline V lookup: CDR1 SGHVS, CDR2 FQNEAQ. The CDR3 here is CASSLEAQGRDYGYTF. The CDR3 region has the DNA TGTGCCAGCAGCCTAGAAGCTCAAGGCCGAGACTATGGCTACACCTTC.

By sample share, this clonotype is large. In a library made to pick up alpha chains, this beta chain is a stray read with a size that means little. The rearrangement uses TRBV6-5 and TRBJ2-1; 8 nucleotides match TRBD1. The germline V gene has CDR1 MNHEY and CDR2 SVGAGI. The CDR3 length is 15 residues. V was clipped by 2 bases and J by 10 bases; unmatched bases: 10. The CDR3 spells CASSYQATAGGEQFF. The CDR3 nucleotides read TGTGCCAGCAGTTACCAAGCGACAGCAGGGGGCGAGCAGTTCTTC.

Relative to its sample, this clonotype is large. This beta chain is an unintended read in a library built for alpha chains; its size means little. The V call is TRBV28, the J call TRBJ2-3, with TRBD2 matching 12 bases. The CDR3 has 21 amino acids. The V gene end was trimmed by 6 bases and the J gene end by 2 bases; junction bases not matched to a gene: 21. Per germline, CDR1 MDHEN and CDR2 SYDVKM. CDR3 in amino acids: CASSALSSTSGSHLNTDTQYF. CDR3 nucleotide sequence: TGTGCCAGCAGCGCACTCTCATCGACTAGCGGGAGCCACCTTAACACAGATACGCAGTATTTT.

In its sample, this clonotype ranks as large (0.1 to 1%). Because the library targeted alpha chains, this beta chain is an off-target read whose size means little. V usage is TRBV28 and J usage is TRBJ1-2; D is uncertain. V gave up 5 bases and J gave up 2 bases, with 12 bases separating them. This CDR3 comprises 14 residues. Germline V gene sequence: CDR1 MDHEN, CDR2 SYDVKM. CDR3 DNA: TGTGCCAGCAGTAAGATGGACGGAAACTATGGCTACACCTTC. This gives the protein CASSKMDGNYGYTF.

This clonotype is medium-sized in the sample. This beta chain came through as a stray read in a library set up for alpha chains, and its size says little. This chain links TRBV3-1 with TRBJ1-1; TRBD1 matches 7 bases. The V gene end was trimmed by 3 bases and the J gene end by 3 bases; junction bases not matched to a gene: 1. Germline lookup yields CDR1 LGHDT and CDR2 YNNKEL (reference sequence). CDR3 length equals 13 residues. CDR3 amino acids: CASSQTGYTEAFF. As DNA, the CDR3 is TGTGCCAGCAGCCAGACAGGGTACACTGAAGCTTTCTTT.